Reported below is one T cell receptor (beta chain). This clonotype was detected ten times or more. Its antigen has not been determined. Base-call qualities are not available, and no considerably larger clone is one nucleotide away. The method was multiplex PCR. For sequencing, an Illumina HiSeq 4000 was employed. TCR beta libraries were built with iRepertoire HTBI primers and Arm-PCR amplification of CDR3 regions. PCR products were gel purified before sequencing. Per the original workflow: Gene usage analysis of CDR3 amino acid clonotypes relied on the 62 TRBV and 14 TRBJ segments identified across samples. Filtered high-quality paired reads were merged into contigs using COPE and FqMerger. Contigs were aligned with BLAST to IMGT TRBV, TRBD and TRBJ reference genes, and CDR3 was defined per IMGT. Clonotypes above 0.1% frequency were classified as highly expanded clones. Repertoire diversity was measured by Shannon entropy, and V-J evenness by the Gini coefficient. Public clonotypes were defined as clonotypes shared by more than one individual. In TCRdb, the public reads were trimmed at Q25 with fastp and aligned with MiXCR, with productive beta chains retained. CDR3 protein sequences are deduplicated, and each keeps its most common genes and DNA. TCRdb's processing, not the study's, gives the V and J calls here. Counted in this sample were 360,000 or so distinct CDR3 sequences; more than 20% of them appeared once. Around 30% of the sample comes from the top ten.

Taken from the germline V gene (reference sequence), the CDR1 and CDR2 loops are MNHEY and SMNVEV. A distance of 15 bases separates the germline ends of V and J, which lose 2 bases and 7 bases respectively. Reading from cysteine to phenylalanine, the CDR3 counts 16 amino acids. The entry retains the CDR3 DNA only, 48 bases that are in frame from base 1. The data originate from a study of regulatory T cells in long-lasting Graves disease (dated by TCRdb to the early 2020s). Describing the broader study: To count as having persistent Graves' disease, a patient had to have received antithyroid drug treatment for over 5 years with TSH receptor autoantibodies remaining persistently positive. Peripheral blood TCR sequencing and RNA sequencing compared persistent Graves' disease patients with newly diagnosed Graves' disease patients. The study was conducted in China and was registered as a clinical trial. TCR sequencing covered some 13 persistent and around 20 newly diagnosed Graves' disease patients, some 35 samples in total. Antithyroid drugs had been taken for approximately 10 years on average by persistent Graves' disease patients in the clinical cohort.

Read against the paper, the sample's time point label means: persistent/refractory GD, antithyroid drugs over 5 years with positive TRAb. For both TCR sequencing and RNA sequencing, RNA was extracted from PBMCs using TRIzol. Graves' disease was diagnosed according to American Thyroid Association guidelines. The patients came from an endocrinology department in Xi'an, China. From each patient, approximately 9 milliliters of peripheral blood was collected into an EDTA anticoagulant tube. PBMCs were isolated by Ficoll Paque Plus density gradient separation without further T cell sorting. An Agilent 2100 Bioanalyzer and agarose gel were used to check RNA quality, while a NanoDrop 2000 measured RNA concentration. Overall results and qualifications from the work: Persistent Graves' disease patients showed lower TCR Shannon entropy and fewer highly expanded clones than newly diagnosed patients, suggesting clonal expansion. Persistent disease showed preferential use of TRBV28, TRBJ1-2 and TRBJ2-5, whereas newly diagnosed disease favored TRBV20-1 and TRBJ2-1. The small sample size was acknowledged by the authors as a limitation that may reduce accuracy. A larger number of public clonotypes was shared among persistent patients (more than 2,500) than among newly diagnosed patients (around 970). Because the primary lesion, thyroid tissue, could not be accessed, the study looked at peripheral blood alone. Sequencing and analysis were limited to the TCR beta chain.

Rearrangement joined TRBV27 to TRBJ1-6; confidence is insufficient to name the D gene. Sequences were derived from peripheral blood mononuclear cells (PBMCs), sampled when the disease was refractory, from a patient treated with antithyroid drugs. The TCR originated in a woman aged 35 to 49 with Graves disease. Donor details come from another sample of the same person, matched by shared clones. The DNA reads as follows: TGTGCCAGCAGTTTAAAGTCGGACGACGAAAATTCACCCCTCCACTTT. This translates into CASSLKSDDENSPLHF.